This T cell receptor beta chain was profiled in a study of blood T cell repertoires in COVID-19. V shed 4 bases and J shed 1 base, with 8 bases lying between them. Germline-derived CDR1 and CDR2 are GTSNPN and SVGIG (reference sequence). The CDR3 totals 13 residues. Method: immunoSEQ multiplex PCR; TCRdb's copy keeps in-frame clones and lacks some. The sample shows 300,000 or so clones, approximately 93% of them seen only once. This clonotype was obtained from a young woman with COVID-19, enrolled during active disease. The genes are TRBV30 and TRBJ1-3; D call uncertain. Source material: peripheral blood. Here the CDR3 DNA reads TGTGCCTGGAACGAGATATCTGGAAACACCATATATTTT. Translated: CAWNEISGNTIYF.